This T cell receptor (beta chain) stems from a study of shared clonotypes between healthy human individuals. The repertoire was sequenced with immunoSEQ multiplex PCR; TCRdb's copy has only in-frame clones and lacks some. The sample consists of about 1 million clones, 60% to 80% of them appearing once. From germline, CDR1 is LGHNA and CDR2 YSLEER. V gave up 3 bases and J gave up 3 bases; unmatched junction bases: 4. The CDR3 totals 16 residues. This receptor was identified in a man younger than 35 in good health. Sequencing used memory CD4+ T cells sorted from blood. As to subset: CD45RA-negative fraction. The V call is TRBV4-3, the J call TRBJ2-1; 11 nucleotides line up with TRBD2. CDR3 in amino acids: CASSHGTSGDYNEQFF. As DNA, the CDR3 is TGCGCCAGCAGCCATGGGACTAGCGGAGACTACAATGAGCAGTTCTTC.